The clone carrying this T cell receptor (beta chain) has just a few counts. The germline CDR1 and CDR2 sequences are MNHEY and SMNVEV (reference sequence). The CDR3 contains 15 residues. V gave up 2 bases and J gave up 4 bases; unmatched junction bases: 4. These data come from a study of blood T cell repertoires in COVID-19. Study overall: Sources were T cells, B-cell-depleted T cells, or PBMCs; the material itself was cDNA or gDNA.

Profiled with immunoSEQ multiplex PCR; TCRdb holds only in-frame clones, not every one. The sample lists hundreds of thousands of clones, roughly 83% seen once, with approximately 9.1% in the top ten. The chain joins TRBV27 to TRBJ2-7; 11 bases are a match to TRBD1. Source material: peripheral blood. The origin of this receptor is an elderly man with acute or convalescent COVID-19. The CDR3 sequence is CASSLTGTGGYEQYF. CDR3 sequence (DNA): TGTGCCAGCAGTTTAACCGGGACAGGGGGGTACGAGCAGTACTTC.